This T cell receptor (beta chain) was profiled in a study of CD8+ T cells in alopecia areata (dated by TCRdb to between 2018 and 2020). Notes on the research overall: To study T cell clonal expansion in alopecia areata, the researchers applied high-throughput TCRbeta sequencing to both the C3H/HeJ mouse model and human patients. TCRbeta CDR3 regions were amplified by immunoSEQ multiplex PCR with 35 Vbeta forward and 13 Jbeta reverse primers. RNA was obtained with the PAXgene miRNA kit for fixed scalp, the miRNeasy kit for PBMCs, and the RNeasy kit for mouse skin. Scalp clonality was compared across normal scalp (n=4), patchy alopecia areata scalp (n=8), and alopecia totalis/universalis scalp (n=8). In humans, TCRbeta sequencing was performed on scalp tissue and on sorted CD4+ and CD8+ peripheral blood T cells from healthy controls and from patients with patchy or totalis/universalis alopecia areata. On the study overall, not on this receptor specifically: Unlike mouse skin, which is dominated by gammadelta T cells, normal human skin has resident alphabeta T cells that are also sequenced, and this complicates analysis of the scalp TCR repertoire. TCR sequences shared between patients were less clear than in mice, possibly partly because of HLA diversity in the patient population. Compared with normal scalp, lesional scalp had higher clonality and more expanded CD8+ clones, particularly in alopecia totalis/universalis, a pattern that suggests antigenic drive.

The library was generated by the immunoSEQ multiplex PCR assay. To provide template for TCR sequencing, every sample had RNA extracted and reverse transcribed into cDNA. SuperScript III was used for first-strand cDNA synthesis, primed with a 2:1 mix of oligo-dT and random hexamers. Amplification bias was assessed with a synthetic immune receptor repertoire, and residual bias was removed computationally. In the paper's pipeline: After raw reads were preprocessed to remove errors, the CDR3 was defined following IMGT conventions as running from the conserved cysteine to phenylalanine. Clonality was calculated as 1 minus Shannon entropy normalized by log2 of the number of productive unique TCRs. Scalp TCRbeta sequences were cross-referenced with sorted blood CD4 and CD8 repertoires so that the CD4 or CD8 identity of scalp clones could be inferred. The clones in this table, taken by TCRdb from immuneACCESS, are in-frame only. Not every clone is retained; where verified, under half of the shortfall comes from an unresolved V gene, and the cause of the rest is unknown. D and trimming were read from the DNA, whereas the V and J calls and clone size are those reported in that table. The sample records some 100,000 clones, over 60% of which are singletons. 2.8% of the sample is taken by the ten largest.

Details on this clone: Its antigen is unknown. No much larger clone exists at a distance of one base, and base qualities are not known.

Based on the germline V gene, the CDR1 and CDR2 sequences are SGDLS and YYNGEE. Trimming leaves V shorter by 3 bases and J shorter by 3 bases, with the junction holding 6 bases beyond the gene matches. Taken from cysteine to phenylalanine, the CDR3 has 16 residues. Left in the record is the CDR3 DNA by itself, 48 bases read in frame from the first base. PBMCs were isolated by density centrifugation and stained for CD3, CD4 and CD8, and CD4+ and CD8+ T cells were sorted on a FACSAria. Scalp biopsies and blood samples were provided by unaffected controls. The sequence derives from a human donor in good health. Source material: CD4+ T cells sorted from blood. Here the chain combines TRBV9 and TRBJ2-3, with 11 bases matching TRBD2. The nucleotide sequence is given as TGTGCCAGCAGCGAGGTAGCGGGGGGGAGAACAGATACGCAGTATTTT. Translated, this is CASSEVAGGRTDTQYF.